What follows are 25 T cell receptor beta chains derived from one specimen sequenced in a study of CD8 T cells in Susac syndrome. The RNA input was roughly 0.45 to 1 ug, and it was reverse transcribed with random hexamers. TCRdb re-called the immunoSEQ multiplex PCR reads through MiXCR, storing one row per CDR3 protein. The sample includes approximately 180,000 distinct CDR3 sequences, 85% to 95% seen only once; the top ten take 0.09% to 0.1%. The sequenced sample consisted of CD4+ T cells from PBMCs. The receptors were sampled from a human donor with multiple sclerosis.

V and J are TRBV18 and TRBJ2-3, with TRBD2 identical over 9 bases. With V trimmed by 6 bases and J by 0 bases, 4 bases remained unmatched. The CDR3 is 15 residues long. Germline lookup yields CDR1 KGHSH and CDR2 LQKENI. CDR3 DNA sequence: TGTGCCAGCTCTCCTACTAGCGGGAGCACAGATACGCAGTATTTT. Amino acid sequence: CASSPTSGSTDTQYF.

The chain carries TRBV3-1 and TRBJ1-2; a possible D gene is TRBD1 (5 bases). CDR3 size: 14 residues. Germline values: CDR1 LGHDT, CDR2 YNNKEL (reference sequence). V lost 0 bases and J lost 8, with 13 bases in between. CDR3 DNA sequence: TGTGCCAGCAGCCAAGATTGGGCAGGGTACGGCTACACCTTC. It specifies CASSQDWAGYGYTF.

CDR3 DNA: TGTGCCAGCAGTTACCCGACCTGGGCAAATCAGCCCCAGCATTTT. Translating gives CASSYPTWANQPQHF. This chain links TRBV6-2 or TRBV6-3 with TRBJ1-5; D is unclear. Trimming stripped 2 bases from V and 4 bases from J, with 12 bases between. This CDR3 contains 15 residues. Germline CDR1 and CDR2: MNHEY and SVGEGT.

The rearrangement links TRBV29-1 to TRBJ2-7; 9 nucleotides match TRBD2. After removal of 5 bases from V and 1 base from J, the junction contained 6 bases not matched to a gene. This CDR3 spans 14 amino acids. CDR1 and CDR2 from the germline V gene are SQVTM and ANQGSEA. The CDR3 region has the DNA TGCAGCGTTTTGAAAGCGGGAGGTTCCTACGAGCAGTACTTC. Translation gives CSVLKAGGSYEQYF.

This chain links TRBV5-1 with TRBJ2-1, with D unclear. CDR1 is SGHRS, CDR2 YFSETQ, per germline. Between the trimmed V and J ends, which lost 1 base and 4 bases, there was a span of 6 bases. The CDR3 totals 13 residues. In nucleotides, the CDR3 is TGCGCCAGCAGCTTGAGCCCATACAATGAGCAGTTCTTC. This translates into CASSLSPYNEQFF.

V gene TRBV12-3 or TRBV12-4 combines with J gene TRBJ1-6; no clear D gene. The CDR3 is 13 amino acids. V dropped 3 bases and J dropped 8 bases, with 8 bases sitting between them. The CDR3 reads CASSLVGDSPLHF. DNA for the CDR3: TGTGCCAGCAGTTTGGTGGGAGATTCACCCCTCCACTTT.

The chain combines TRBV29-1 with TRBJ2-3; 8 positions match TRBD2. The CDR3 contains 15 residues. V dropped 3 bases and J dropped 3; count of bases not matched to a gene: 8. Germline CDR1 and CDR2: SQVTM and ANQGSEA. The CDR3 spells CSVEGAGGGTDTQYF. CDR3 nucleotide sequence: TGCAGCGTTGAGGGGGCGGGAGGTGGAACAGATACGCAGTATTTT.

The chain employs TRBV7-2 and TRBJ1-1, with D perhaps TRBD1 (6 bases). This CDR3 contains 14 residues. Trimming shortened V by 3 bases and J by 5 bases, and 13 bases separated the two germline ends. Germline CDR1 reads SGHTA; CDR2 reads FQGNSA. The CDR3 region has the DNA TGTGCCAGCAGCTTTTCGGGGGCGTTGACTGAAGCTTTCTTT. Translating gives CASSFSGALTEAFF. The full variable domain, in which reference TRBV7-2 and TRBJ1-1 provide the parts outside the CDR3, is GAGVSQSPSNKVTEKGKDVELRCDPISGHTALYWYRQSLGQGLEFLIYFQGNSAPDKSGLPSDRFSAERTGGSVSTLTIQRTQQEDSAVYLCASSFSGALTEAFFGQGTRLTVV.

The chain links TRBV4-3 to TRBJ2-3; maybe TRBD2 (6 bases). The germline CDR1 and CDR2 sequences are LGHNA and YSLEER. The CDR3 extends over 15 amino acids. The germline V and J ends were trimmed by 4 bases and 5 bases, with 16 bases remaining between them. Here the CDR3 DNA reads TGCGCCAGCAGCCTCCACCTGAAGGGAGGAGATACGCAGTATTTT. It specifies CASSLHLKGGDTQYF.

V usage is TRBV7-2 and J usage is TRBJ2-1, with 12 positions matching TRBD2. J was trimmed by 0 bases and V by 4 bases; bases with no gene match: 7. The CDR3 spans 18 residues. Germline assignment: CDR1 SGHTA and CDR2 FQGNSA. The CDR3 spells CASSSYLGLAGSYNEQFF. The CDR3 coding sequence is TGTGCCAGCAGCTCTTACCTGGGACTAGCGGGCTCCTACAATGAGCAGTTCTTC.

V usage is TRBV12-3 or TRBV12-4 and J usage is TRBJ2-1, with 10 bases that match TRBD1. The CDR3 sequence is 14 residues long. Germline trimming cut 6 bases from V and 10 bases from J; bases unmatched to any gene: 9. The CDR3: CASRTGQGPGEQFF. The CDR3 DNA reads TGTGCCAGCAGGACGGGACAGGGGCCGGGCGAGCAGTTCTTC.

This sequence joins TRBV2 and TRBJ2-1, with TRBD1 identical over 7 bases. Germline lookup yields CDR1 SNHLY and CDR2 FYNNEI. V trimming: 6 bases; J trimming: 0 bases; junction bases outside the gene matches: 11. The CDR3 consists of 17 residues. Here the CDR3 reads CASRITGTAGSYNEQFF. In DNA, the CDR3 is TGTGCCAGCAGAATCACCGGGACAGCAGGCTCCTACAATGAGCAGTTCTTC. The complete variable domain, with remaining parts taken from reference TRBV2 and TRBJ2-1, reads EPEVTQTPSHQVTQMGQEVILRCVPISNHLYFYWYRQILGQKVEFLVSFYNNEISEKSEIFDDQFSVERPDGSNFTLKIRSTKLEDSAMYFCASRITGTAGSYNEQFFGPGTRLTVL.

The chain combines TRBV10-3 with TRBJ1-1; D is undetermined. This CDR3 has 14 residues. Deletions cut 0 bases from V and 1 base from J, with 6 bases between. CDR1 ENHRY and CDR2 SYGVKD come from the germline V gene. CDR3 residues: CAISESGENTEAFF. The CDR3 coding sequence is TGTGCCATCAGTGAGTCGGGAGAGAACACTGAAGCTTTCTTT.

This chain links TRBV30 with TRBJ1-1; D is unclear. CDR1 and CDR2 from the germline V gene are GTSNPN and SVGIG (reference sequence). The CDR3 runs to 15 residues. Deletions cut 4 bases from V and 1 base from J, with 16 bases between. CDR3 sequence reads: CAWKGTYLGNTEAFF. The DNA for the CDR3 is TGTGCCTGGAAAGGTACCTACCTGGGGAACACTGAAGCTTTCTTT.

The rearrangement uses TRBV9 and TRBJ2-5; tentative D call: TRBD1 (5 bases). The CDR3 sequence is 15 residues long. Trimming stripped 0 bases from V and 4 bases from J, with 13 bases between. Looked up from germline, CDR1 is SGDLS and CDR2 is YYNGEE. CDR3 coding DNA: TGTGCCAGCAGCGTAGCGCAGGGAAGAGGAGAGACCCAGTACTTC. Translated: CASSVAQGRGETQYF.

The chain joins TRBV2 to TRBJ2-2; a possible D gene is TRBD1 (5 bases). The ends were cut back, 6 bases at V and 2 bases at J, with 10 bases in the middle. The CDR3 covers 14 residues. CDR1 and CDR2 from the germline V gene are SNHLY and FYNNEI. In DNA form, the CDR3 reads TGTGCCAGCAGGAGACAGCTTAACACCGGGGAGCTGTTTTTT. Its translation is CASRRQLNTGELFF. The variable domain in full, with the rest retrieved from reference TRBV2 and TRBJ2-2, is EPEVTQTPSHQVTQMGQEVILRCVPISNHLYFYWYRQILGQKVEFLVSFYNNEISEKSEIFDDQFSVERPDGSNFTLKIRSTKLEDSAMYFCASRRQLNTGELFFGEGSRLTVL.

The gene calls are TRBV28 and TRBJ1-1, with D perhaps matching TRBD1 (5 bases). This CDR3 is 14 amino acids long. In germline, CDR1 is MDHEN, CDR2 SYDVKM. V was trimmed by 3 bases and J by 3 bases, leaving 11 bases between them. The CDR3 sequence is CASSLRQSYTEAFF. CDR3 DNA: TGTGCCAGCAGTTTGAGACAGAGCTACACTGAAGCTTTCTTT. Based on the CDR3 plus reference TRBV28 and TRBJ1-1, the full variable domain is DVKVTQSSRYLVKRTGEKVFLECVQDMDHENMFWYRQDPGLGLRLIYFSYDVKMKEKGDIPEGYSVSREKKERFSLILESASTNQTSMYLCASSLRQSYTEAFFGQGTRLTVV.

V and J are TRBV5-1 and TRBJ2-5; D call uncertain. Trimming left V 7 bases short and J 3 bases short, with 7 bases between. CDR3 length: 11 amino acids. The germline gives CDR1 SGHRS, CDR2 YFSETQ. The CDR3 is CASRAEETQYF. The CDR3 DNA follows: TGCGCCAGCCGGGCAGAAGAGACCCAGTACTTC.

The chain recombines TRBV2 with TRBJ2-1; TRBD1 matches 7 bases. From germline, CDR1 is SNHLY and CDR2 FYNNEI. This CDR3 has 14 amino acids. Germline trimming cut 2 bases from V and 3 bases from J; bases unmatched to any gene: 1. CDR3 loop: CASSERQGYNEQFF. In DNA form, the CDR3 reads TGTGCCAGCAGTGAAAGACAGGGCTACAATGAGCAGTTCTTC.

The V and J genes are TRBV18 and TRBJ1-2; D is undetermined. Germline CDR1 and CDR2: KGHSH and LQKENI. Trimming pared 1 base from V and 6 bases from J, leaving 12 bases between. The CDR3 sequence is 14 residues long. CDR3 bases: TGTGCCAGCTCACCACGAGAGGGCCGGGATGGCTACACCTTC. It specifies CASSPREGRDGYTF.

This clonotype has just a few counts. V usage is TRBV12-3 or TRBV12-4 and J usage is TRBJ2-7; 8 positions match TRBD1. This CDR3 has 15 residues. V trimming: 5 bases; J trimming: 4 bases; junction bases outside the gene matches: 10. The CDR3, as DNA: TGTGCCAGCAGTCGAAAAAGGGGACAGGCGTACGAGCAGTACTTC. This encodes CASSRKRGQAYEQYF.

The chain carries TRBV5-4 and TRBJ2-5; 9 nucleotides line up with TRBD1. The germline CDR1 and CDR2 sequences are SGHNT and YYREEE (reference sequence). V was clipped by 5 bases and J by 4 bases; unmatched bases: 6. The CDR3 is 14 amino acids. The CDR3 DNA follows: TGTGCCAGCAGTTATAACAGGGGGCTAGAGACCCAGTACTTC. Encoded protein: CASSYNRGLETQYF.

The V and J genes are TRBV29-1 and TRBJ2-7; D remains ambiguous. This CDR3 region has 11 residues. V was pared by 4 bases and J by 0 bases, with 4 bases between. Germline V gene lookup returns CDR1 SQVTM and CDR2 ANQGSEA. Written as DNA, the CDR3 is TGCAGCGTTGGCAGCTCCTACGAGCAGTACTTC. Translated: CSVGSSYEQYF.

DNA for the CDR3: TGTGCCAGCAGCTTAAGGGGGCCGGACCTGAACACTGAAGCTTTCTTT. Encoded protein: CASSLRGPDLNTEAFF. The J gene is TRBJ1-1, the V gene TRBV7-9; 7 bases line up with TRBD1. CDR1 is SEHNR and CDR2 is FQNEAQ in the germline V gene (reference sequence). The CDR3 length is 16 residues. Trimming removed 2 bases from V and 0 bases from J; junction bases left unmatched: 6. Full variable domain (rest looked up from reference TRBV7-9 and TRBJ1-1): DTGVSQNPRHKITKRGQNVTFRCDPISEHNRLYWYRQTLGQGPEFLTYFQNEAQLEKSRLLSDRFSAERPKGSFSTLEIQRTEQGDSAMYLCASSLRGPDLNTEAFFGQGTRLTVV.

The chain recombines TRBV10-3 with TRBJ1-3, with 9 nucleotides matching TRBD1. Germline CDR1 is ENHRY and CDR2 is SYGVKD. The V gene end was trimmed by 11 bases and the J gene end by 2 bases; junction bases not matched to a gene: 7. This CDR3 has 14 residues. The CDR3 is CALGTGKTGNTIYF. The CDR3 DNA reads TGTGCCCTGGGGACAGGGAAAACTGGAAACACCATATATTTT.